What follows are 7 T cell receptor beta chains derived from one specimen sequenced in a study of beta chain features in type 1 diabetes. As every portion of the isolated RNA was reverse transcribed, the sequencing read expressed TCRB transcripts. Assay used: immunoSEQ multiplex PCR; TCRdb lists only in-frame clones, some missing. This table has a few hundred thousand clones, 27% appearing once. The sequenced material came from central memory CD4+ T cells from blood. The receptor set was obtained from a man aged 30-40 years in good health.

This clone was counted ten times or more. The V gene is TRBV7-9, the J gene TRBJ2-5; the D gene is possibly TRBD2 (6 bases). V was pared by 3 bases and J by 7 bases, with 9 bases between. This CDR3 is 12 amino acids long. Germline V lookup: CDR1 SEHNR, CDR2 FQNEAQ (reference sequence). The CDR3 reads CASSFSEGTQYF. The CDR3 DNA sequence: TGTGCCAGCAGCTTTTCGGAGGGGACCCAGTACTTC.

This clone has more than one count but fewer than ten. The V and J genes are TRBV7-9 and TRBJ2-3; 11 positions agree with TRBD2. CDR1 is SEHNR and CDR2 is FQNEAQ in the germline V gene (reference sequence). The ends lost 5 bases at V and 7 bases at J; junction bases unmatched: 11. The CDR3 consists of 16 residues. CDR3 bases: TGTGCCAGCAGCCCGGGACTAGCGGAGAGAACAAATACGCAGTATTTT. This gives the protein CASSPGLAERTNTQYF.

V gene TRBV5-1 combines with J gene TRBJ2-1, with a possible D match to TRBD2 (5 bases). The CDR3 loop spans 19 amino acids. V was trimmed by 4 bases and J by 0 bases, leaving 23 bases between them. The germline V gene has CDR1 SGHRS and CDR2 YFSETQ. CDR3 sequence: CASSTLPAPLTSSYNEQFF. For the CDR3, the DNA is TGCGCCAGCAGCACCCTCCCAGCACCCCTAACTAGCTCCTACAATGAGCAGTTCTTC.

This rearrangement joins TRBV27 to TRBJ2-3; D is unclear. CDR1 and CDR2 (germline): MNHEY, SMNVEV (reference sequence). The germline V and J ends were trimmed by 0 bases and 4 bases, with 11 bases remaining between them. The CDR3 has 15 residues. The CDR3, as DNA: TGTGCCAGCAGTTTATCGGGGATAGCATCAGATACGCAGTATTTT. It translates to CASSLSGIASDTQYF.

This clone occurred a few times. The V and J genes are TRBV7-2 and TRBJ2-3; the D is unclear. Between the trimmed V and J ends, which lost 5 bases and 0 bases, there was a span of 12 bases. Per germline, CDR1 SGHTA and CDR2 FQGNSA. CDR3 length: 15 amino acids. The CDR3 loop reads CASSPQMASTDTQYF. CDR3 DNA sequence: TGTGCCAGCAGCCCCCAGATGGCTAGCACAGATACGCAGTATTTT.

The table lists this clone with a few counts. The chain joins TRBV5-6 to TRBJ1-1; weak D call: TRBD1 (5 bases). CDR3 length: 14 amino acids. Germline loops: CDR1 SGHDT, CDR2 YYEEEE. Between the trimmed V and J ends, which lost 0 bases and 10 bases, there was a span of 16 bases. The CDR3 nucleotides are TGTGCCAGCAGCTTGGTCGGGGCGATTGTCGGAGCTTTCTTT. Its translation: CASSLVGAIVGAFF.

The chain combines TRBV7-2 with TRBJ2-3; weak D call: TRBD1 (5 bases). This CDR3 contains 14 residues. Germline V lookup: CDR1 SGHTA, CDR2 FQGNSA. Trimming pared 5 bases from V and 0 bases from J, leaving 9 bases between. CDR3 sequence (DNA): TGTGCCAGCAGCCCTCAGGGTAGCACAGATACGCAGTATTTT. Translation gives CASSPQGSTDTQYF.